This TCR beta chain was retrieved from a study of T cell repertoires in cytomegalovirus infection. Study overall: TCR beta signatures that were public indicated CMV infection and matching HLA type. Study-level findings and limits: The ex vivo response was dominated by HLA-C-restricted CMV-specific TCR beta clonotypes. Accumulated public TCR beta family frequency recognized individuals carrying CMV together with the relevant HLA.

One entry per CDR3 protein results from TCRdb running MiXCR on the reads. The repertoire includes approximately 170,000 distinct CDR3 sequences, roughly an eighth of them detected once, and 20% to 30% sits in the top ten. This clonotype was detected only a few times. The antigen is undetermined. The CDR3 runs 15 residues. Trimming shortened V by 1 base and J by 8 bases, and 15 bases separated the two germline ends. Per germline, CDR1 SGHAT and CDR2 FQDESV (reference sequence). The source of this sequence is a human donor in good health (CMV status not recorded). Some clones in this sample may be carry-over from other donors' samples. The chain combines TRBV11-1 with TRBJ2-4; D perhaps matches TRBD1 (6 bases). The sample was PBMCs. CDR3 nucleotide sequence: TGTGCCAGCAGCTTAGGGCTGCGAGAGGGGGACATTCAGTACTTC. Translating it yields CASSLGLREGDIQYF.